The 26 T cell receptor beta chains listed next were all sequenced from one sample in a study of blood T cell repertoires in COVID-19. Sequenced by immunoSEQ multiplex PCR; TCRdb stores in-frame clones only, minus some. The table has 400,000 to 550,000 clones, 87% seen once. The sequenced sample was PBMCs or T cells enriched from blood (not recorded which). These receptor sequences come from a woman aged 18 to 35 with acute COVID-19.

A single count supports this clone. The CDR3 sequence: CASSQEATRVYEQYF. The CDR3 DNA sequence: TGCGCCAGCAGCCAAGAAGCGACTAGAGTTTACGAGCAGTACTTC. The chain couples TRBV4-1 to TRBJ2-7, with D possibly being TRBD2 (6 bases). The V end lost 0 bases, the J end lost 4 bases, and 13 bases lay between the germline ends. Germline CDR1 is MGHRA and CDR2 is YSYEKL. The CDR3 has 15 amino acids.

This clone came up once. This rearrangement joins TRBV5-6 to TRBJ1-5, with a possible D match to TRBD1 (5 bases). The germline CDR1 and CDR2 sequences are SGHDT and YYEEEE. The V end was cut by 4 bases, the J end by 0 bases, with 11 bases between. There are 15 residues in the CDR3. CDR3 DNA: TGTGCCAGCAGCAAGGGACTAAATAGCAATCAGCCCCAGCATTTT. It codes for CASSKGLNSNQPQHF.

The chain links TRBV28 to TRBJ1-5; 7 bases fit TRBD1. The CDR3 has 16 amino acids. The ends lost 6 bases at V and 3 bases at J; junction bases unmatched: 11. CDR1 and CDR2 (germline): MDHEN, SYDVKM. CDR3 DNA: TGTGCCAGCAGGCCGTCTTCGGGACAGCCCAATCAGCCCCAGCATTTT. It translates to CASRPSSGQPNQPQHF.

The chain couples TRBV7-3 to TRBJ2-1; 11 bases fit TRBD2. Germline-derived CDR1 and CDR2 are SGHTA and FQGTGA. The ends lost 5 bases at V and 4 bases at J; junction bases unmatched: 4. The CDR3 totals 15 residues. The CDR3: CASSALAGGYNEQFF. The CDR3 DNA sequence: TGTGCCAGCAGCGCCCTAGCGGGGGGTTACAATGAGCAGTTCTTC.

V is TRBV14 and J is TRBJ2-5, with 12 bases that match TRBD2. The length of the CDR3 is 20 residues. Germline lookup yields CDR1 SGHDN and CDR2 FVKESK. Germline trimming cut 0 bases from V and 2 bases from J; bases unmatched to any gene: 13. Here the CDR3 DNA reads TGTGCCAGCAGCCAAGAGAGGAAACTAGCGGGAGGCTTCGAACAAGAGACCCAGTACTTC. This sequence encodes CASSQERKLAGGFEQETQYF. Looking up the rest from reference TRBV14 and TRBJ2-5 gives the full variable domain: EAGVTQFPSHSVIEKGQTVTLRCDPISGHDNLYWYRRVMGKEIKFLLHFVKESKQDESGMPNNRFLAERTGGTYSTLKVQPAELEDSGVYFCASSQERKLAGGFEQETQYFGPGTRLLVL.

This chain connects TRBV9 to TRBJ1-4; D might be TRBD1 (5 bases). The CDR3 length is 15 residues. V dropped 5 bases and J dropped 10 bases, with 21 bases sitting between them. CDR1 and CDR2 (germline): SGDLS, YYNGEE. The CDR3 here is CASRGEGAGSGKLFF. CDR3 nucleotide sequence: TGTGCCAGCAGGGGCGAAGGGGCCGGGAGTGGAAAACTGTTTTTT. Drawing the rest from reference TRBV9 and TRBJ1-4, the complete variable domain is DSGVTQTPKHLITATGQRVTLRCSPRSGDLSVYWYQQSLDQGLQFLIQYYNGEERAKGNILERFSAQQFPDLHSELNLSSLELGDSALYFCASRGEGAGSGKLFFGSGTQLSVL.

CDR3 protein: CASSYGLAGAGELFF. In DNA, the CDR3 is TGTGCCAGCAGCTACGGACTAGCTGGAGCCGGGGAGCTGTTTTTT. The chain joins TRBV7-3 to TRBJ2-2; 8 bases fit TRBD2. CDR3 length equals 15 residues. CDR1 is SGHTA and CDR2 is FQGTGA in the germline V gene. V lost 4 bases and J lost 6; bases outside the gene matches: 7.

The chain is built from TRBV29-1 and TRBJ1-2; 7 bases are a match to TRBD1. V shed 3 bases, J shed 4 bases, and the junction held 11 bases outside the gene matches. CDR3 length: 15 amino acids. The germline V gene has CDR1 SQVTM and CDR2 ANQGSEA. CDR3 sequence (DNA): TGCAGCGTTGATGACAGGGACGAACATGGCTATGGCTACACCTTC. Translated: CSVDDRDEHGYGYTF.

The chain is built from TRBV3-1 (or the pseudogene TRBV3-2) and TRBJ2-7, with TRBD2 matching 9 bases. This CDR3 region has 16 residues. Per the germline V gene, CDR1 is LGHDT and CDR2 is YNNKEL (reference sequence). Trimming took 4 bases from V and 5 from J; bases not matched to a gene: 12. The CDR3 DNA reads TGTGCCAGCAGCCCGGCTCGCGGGAGGGCTGCCAACGAGCAGTACTTC. Translated, it gives CASSPARGRAANEQYF.

The chain links TRBV19 to TRBJ1-5; perhaps TRBD1 as D (6 bases). The CDR3 runs to 15 residues. Germline CDR1 and CDR2: LNHDA and SQIVND (reference sequence). The V gene lost 1 base and the J gene lost 4 bases, with 11 bases spanning the gap. The DNA of the CDR3 is TGTGCCAGTAGTATAGGGGGAGGGGGTAATCAGCCCCAGCATTTT. Its translation is CASSIGGGGNQPQHF.

As regards this clone: Its ends do not fully match the called genes, so a read error is possible. This chain uses TRBV30 with TRBJ2-1; D ambiguous. The CDR3 has 12 residues. Germline V gene lookup returns CDR1 GTSNPN and CDR2 SVGIG (reference sequence). Here the CDR3 DNA reads TGTGCCTGGAGTCCCTCCTCCAATGAGCAGTTCTTC. Translating gives CAWSPSSNEQFF. Using reference TRBV30 and TRBJ2-1 for the parts outside the CDR3, the full variable domain is SQTIHQWPATLVQPVGSPLSLECTVEGTSNPNLYWYRQAAGRGLQLLFYSVGIGQISSEVPQNLSASRPQDRQFILSSKKLLLSDSGFYLCAWSPSSNEQFFGPGTRLTVL.

The chain has TRBV19 and TRBJ2-5; 10 bases agree with TRBD1. The CDR3 has 16 amino acids. The germline V gene encodes CDR1 LNHDA and CDR2 SQIVND (reference sequence). V lost 5 bases, J lost 5 bases, and 11 bases stayed unmatched. CDR3 bases: TGTGCCAGTAGTGATGGACAGGGGGGCAAAGGCGAGACCCAGTACTTC. Amino acid sequence: CASSDGQGGKGETQYF. Drawing the rest from reference TRBV19 and TRBJ2-5, the complete variable domain is DGGITQSPKYLFRKEGQNVTLSCEQNLNHDAMYWYRQDPGQGLRLIYYSQIVNDFQKGDIAEGYSVSREKKESFPLTVTSAQKNPTAFYLCASSDGQGGKGETQYFGPGTRLLVL.

The chain links TRBV5-5 to TRBJ2-1, with 8 bases matching TRBD2. CDR1 SGHKS and CDR2 YYEKEE come from the germline V gene (reference sequence). The CDR3 has 14 amino acids. V lost 1 base and J lost 7; bases outside the gene matches: 4. The CDR3 bases are TGTGCCAGCAGCTTGACGGGAGGGATGAATGAGCAGTTCTTC. It yields the protein CASSLTGGMNEQFF.

This clone was counted once. The chain couples TRBV5-5 to TRBJ1-4; D perhaps matches TRBD1 (5 bases). Germline V CDR1 and CDR2: SGHKS, YYEKEE (reference sequence). This CDR3 spans 14 amino acids. Trimming pared 1 base from V and 8 bases from J, leaving 12 bases between. DNA of the CDR3: TGTGCCAGCAGCTTGTGGCAGGGAGGCGAAAAACTGTTTTTT. Translation gives CASSLWQGGEKLFF.

This chain joins TRBV27 and TRBJ2-7, with TRBD1 identical over 9 bases. V gave up 3 bases and J gave up 4 bases; unmatched junction bases: 10. The CDR3 has 16 amino acids. Per germline, CDR1 MNHEY and CDR2 SMNVEV (reference sequence). CDR3 in DNA: TGTGCCAGCAGTTTTGGGTCCAGGACAGGGGTTTACGAGCAGTACTTC. Translated: CASSFGSRTGVYEQYF.

This chain connects TRBV11-2 to TRBJ1-3, with 7 bases matching TRBD1. With 0 bases clipped from V and 2 bases from J, the junction kept 1 base outside the gene matches. This CDR3 has 15 amino acids. Germline V gene sequence: CDR1 SGHAT, CDR2 FQNNGV. This chain's CDR3 is CASSLETGTGNTIYF. The CDR3, as DNA: TGTGCCAGCAGCTTAGAGACAGGGACTGGAAACACCATATATTTT.

The rearrangement links TRBV7-9 to TRBJ2-5, with a possible D match to TRBD2 (5 bases). The CDR3 length is 14 residues. Per germline, CDR1 SEHNR and CDR2 FQNEAQ (reference sequence). V lost 5 bases and J 2 bases, leaving 12 bases between the germline ends. CDR3 residues: CASSAPGIQETQYF. The CDR3 nucleotides read TGTGCCAGCAGCGCCCCGGGAATACAAGAGACCCAGTACTTC. The full variable domain, in which reference TRBV7-9 and TRBJ2-5 provide the parts outside the CDR3, is DTGVSQNPRHKITKRGQNVTFRCDPISEHNRLYWYRQTLGQGPEFLTYFQNEAQLEKSRLLSDRFSAERPKGSFSTLEIQRTEQGDSAMYLCASSAPGIQETQYFGPGTRLLVL.

The sample holds a few counts of this clone. The chain combines TRBV28 with TRBJ2-7, with 7 bases lining up with TRBD2. There are 15 residues in the CDR3. In germline, CDR1 is MDHEN, CDR2 SYDVKM. J was trimmed by 5 bases and V by 6 bases; bases with no gene match: 13. The CDR3 nucleotides are TGTGCCAGCAGCCCCGTTATTTCGGGGGGAAACGAGCAGTACTTC. This encodes CASSPVISGGNEQYF.

The CDR3 here is CASSLGTVTEAFF. The DNA of the CDR3 is TGTGCCAGCAGCCTTGGGACAGTCACTGAAGCTTTCTTT. The V call is TRBV5-5, the J call TRBJ1-1; 7 nucleotides agree with TRBD1. The germline V gene encodes CDR1 SGHKS and CDR2 YYEKEE (reference sequence). The CDR3 covers 13 residues. Trimming at V came to 4 bases and at J to 4 bases, leaving 4 bases not matched to a gene.

The chain links TRBV9 to TRBJ2-3, with a weak D call TRBD2 (5 bases). Germline V gives CDR1 SGDLS, CDR2 YYNGEE. The CDR3 loop spans 15 amino acids. V was clipped by 4 bases and J by 1 base, with 13 bases between them. CDR3: CASSPLGVRTDTQYF. CDR3 in DNA: TGTGCCAGCAGCCCCCTGGGAGTTCGCACAGATACGCAGTATTTT.

The chain joins TRBV4-1 to TRBJ2-1, with 7 bases aligning to TRBD2. V was pared by 5 bases and J by 4 bases, with 8 bases of the junction left unmatched. CDR1 is MGHRA and CDR2 is YSYEKL in the germline V gene. The CDR3 loop spans 15 amino acids. The CDR3 is CASSRTSVKYNEQFF. Written as DNA, the CDR3 is TGCGCCAGCAGCAGAACTAGCGTCAAGTACAATGAGCAGTTCTTC.

This clone was observed a handful of times. The CDR3 loop reads CASSQAGSEEKYF. The CDR3 DNA reads TGTGCCAGCAGCCAAGCTGGCTCGGAGGAAAAGTACTTC. This chain links TRBV3-1 (or the pseudogene TRBV3-2) with TRBJ2-7, with D maybe TRBD2 (5 bases). The CDR3 is made up of 13 amino acids. The germline gives CDR1 LGHDT, CDR2 YNNKEL (reference sequence). The V and J ends lost 1 base and 11 bases respectively, with 15 bases between them.

J is TRBJ1-2 and V is TRBV7-2, with 11 bases lining up with TRBD1. J lost 8 bases, V lost 1 base, and 6 bases had no gene match. The CDR3 totals 15 residues. Germline loops: CDR1 SGHTA, CDR2 FQGNSA. The CDR3 nucleotides read TGTGCCAGCAGCTTAGAGAGGACAGGGGGCCGAGGCTACACCTTC. Residues: CASSLERTGGRGYTF.

A single count supports this clone. The rearrangement uses TRBV12-3 or TRBV12-4 and TRBJ1-1, with 7 bases that match TRBD1. Trimming cost V 5 bases and J 7 bases; bases outside gene matches: 4. The CDR3 loop spans 12 amino acids. CDR3 in amino acids: CASSTGVGEAFF. The CDR3 DNA is TGTGCCAGCAGTACAGGGGTCGGTGAAGCTTTCTTT.

The V gene is TRBV13, the J gene TRBJ1-2, with D possibly matching TRBD1 (5 bases). V gave up 2 bases and J gave up 1 base, with 11 bases separating them. The germline CDR1 and CDR2 sequences are PRHDT and FYEKMQ (reference sequence). This CDR3 has 15 residues. CDR3 coding DNA: TGTGCCAGCAGCTTATTAGGGGAGGATAACTATGGCTACACCTTC. Its translation is CASSLLGEDNYGYTF.

The rearrangement links TRBV6-5 to TRBJ1-2, with D uncertain. V was shortened by 2 bases and J by 7 bases, with 11 bases between the two germline ends. Germline V CDR1 and CDR2: MNHEY, SVGAGI. The length of the CDR3 is 13 residues. The CDR3 reads CASSYEEVGGYTF. In nucleotides, the CDR3 is TGTGCCAGCAGTTACGAGGAAGTTGGTGGCTACACCTTC.